Below, 8 T cell receptor beta chains from the same sample are listed, as sequenced in a study of T cells after yellow fever vaccination. One entry per CDR3 protein results from TCRdb running MiXCR on the 5' RACE reads. The sample records about 300,000 distinct CDR3 sequences, under 9% being singletons. Sequencing used CD4+ T cells sorted from PBMCs, obtained 5 days after the yellow fever booster vaccination. The source of these receptors is a man between 18 and 35 years old who received the YFV17D yellow fever vaccine.

The V gene is TRBV20-1, the J gene TRBJ2-5; D remains ambiguous. The CDR3 covers 15 residues. The germline V gene has CDR1 DFQATT and CDR2 SNEGSKA (reference sequence). V dropped 0 bases and J dropped 0 bases, with 11 bases sitting between them. The CDR3 DNA follows: TGCAGTGCTAGAGATCGGGTGCCTAACCAAGAGACCCAGTACTTC. Protein product: CSARDRVPNQETQYF.

CDR3 protein: CASSPGQGGDEQYF. CDR3 coding DNA: TGTGCCAGCAGCCCGGGACAGGGAGGCGACGAGCAGTACTTC. The chain employs TRBV7-9 and TRBJ2-7; 9 bases match TRBD1. J was trimmed by 5 bases and V by 5 bases; bases with no gene match: 7. The CDR3 covers 14 residues. Germline V lookup: CDR1 SEHNR, CDR2 FQNEAQ (reference sequence).

The chain recombines TRBV19 with TRBJ2-5, with a possible D match to TRBD1 (5 bases). V lost 8 bases and J lost 6, with 16 bases in between. This CDR3 spans 13 amino acids. Germline CDR1 and CDR2: LNHDA and SQIVND (reference sequence). The CDR3 region has the DNA TGTGCCAGTCGGGCCCCTAACAGGAAGACCCAGTACTTC. Translation gives CASRAPNRKTQYF.

This clonotype was detected a few times. The chain recombines TRBV11-2 with TRBJ1-6; a weak D match, TRBD1 (5 bases). V lost 0 bases and J 11 bases, leaving 20 bases between the germline ends. The CDR3 sequence is 17 residues long. CDR1 is SGHAT and CDR2 is FQNNGV in the germline V gene. The CDR3 spells CASSLDPRGSRVPPLHF. Written as DNA, the CDR3 is TGTGCCAGCAGCTTAGACCCTCGGGGCAGTCGGGTCCCACCCCTCCACTTT.

The sample holds a few counts of this clonotype. The V gene is TRBV5-1, the J gene TRBJ2-5, with TRBD2 matching over 9 bases. Looked up from germline, CDR1 is SGHRS and CDR2 is YFSETQ. This CDR3 comprises 16 residues. The J segment lost 4 bases and the V segment lost 0 bases, leaving 7 bases of the junction unmatched. The CDR3 here is CASSLGGLALSETQYF. CDR3 nucleotide sequence: TGCGCCAGCAGCTTGGGGGGACTAGCTCTCTCAGAGACCCAGTACTTC.

The chain has TRBV20-1 and TRBJ1-5; weak D call: TRBD1 (5 bases). The V and J ends lost 0 bases and 3 bases respectively, with 15 bases between them. Germline CDR1 is DFQATT and CDR2 is SNEGSKA (reference sequence). The CDR3 is made up of 16 amino acids. CDR3 DNA sequence: TGCAGTGCTAGAGATCCTCGGGGGGGGTCCAATCAGCCCCAGCATTTT. It is translated as CSARDPRGGSNQPQHF.

V usage is TRBV7-9 and J usage is TRBJ2-3; TRBD2 aligns across 9 bases. V shed 5 bases, J shed 2 bases, and the junction held 8 bases outside the gene matches. CDR1 and CDR2 from the germline V gene are SEHNR and FQNEAQ (reference sequence). This CDR3 has 16 amino acids. The CDR3 spells CASSLSSGANTDTQYF. CDR3 sequence (DNA): TGTGCCAGCAGCCTTTCTAGCGGGGCGAACACAGATACGCAGTATTTT.

In this sample, this clonotype turned up a few times. This chain links TRBV4-3 with TRBJ2-3; TRBD1 agrees at 12 bases. CDR1 is LGHNA and CDR2 is YSLEER in the germline V gene. Unmatched junction bases numbered 5, after V lost 0 bases and J lost 4 bases. The CDR3 covers 17 residues. The CDR3 is CASSQDWGQGAADTQYF. The CDR3 coding sequence is TGCGCCAGCAGCCAAGATTGGGGACAGGGGGCGGCAGATACGCAGTATTTT.